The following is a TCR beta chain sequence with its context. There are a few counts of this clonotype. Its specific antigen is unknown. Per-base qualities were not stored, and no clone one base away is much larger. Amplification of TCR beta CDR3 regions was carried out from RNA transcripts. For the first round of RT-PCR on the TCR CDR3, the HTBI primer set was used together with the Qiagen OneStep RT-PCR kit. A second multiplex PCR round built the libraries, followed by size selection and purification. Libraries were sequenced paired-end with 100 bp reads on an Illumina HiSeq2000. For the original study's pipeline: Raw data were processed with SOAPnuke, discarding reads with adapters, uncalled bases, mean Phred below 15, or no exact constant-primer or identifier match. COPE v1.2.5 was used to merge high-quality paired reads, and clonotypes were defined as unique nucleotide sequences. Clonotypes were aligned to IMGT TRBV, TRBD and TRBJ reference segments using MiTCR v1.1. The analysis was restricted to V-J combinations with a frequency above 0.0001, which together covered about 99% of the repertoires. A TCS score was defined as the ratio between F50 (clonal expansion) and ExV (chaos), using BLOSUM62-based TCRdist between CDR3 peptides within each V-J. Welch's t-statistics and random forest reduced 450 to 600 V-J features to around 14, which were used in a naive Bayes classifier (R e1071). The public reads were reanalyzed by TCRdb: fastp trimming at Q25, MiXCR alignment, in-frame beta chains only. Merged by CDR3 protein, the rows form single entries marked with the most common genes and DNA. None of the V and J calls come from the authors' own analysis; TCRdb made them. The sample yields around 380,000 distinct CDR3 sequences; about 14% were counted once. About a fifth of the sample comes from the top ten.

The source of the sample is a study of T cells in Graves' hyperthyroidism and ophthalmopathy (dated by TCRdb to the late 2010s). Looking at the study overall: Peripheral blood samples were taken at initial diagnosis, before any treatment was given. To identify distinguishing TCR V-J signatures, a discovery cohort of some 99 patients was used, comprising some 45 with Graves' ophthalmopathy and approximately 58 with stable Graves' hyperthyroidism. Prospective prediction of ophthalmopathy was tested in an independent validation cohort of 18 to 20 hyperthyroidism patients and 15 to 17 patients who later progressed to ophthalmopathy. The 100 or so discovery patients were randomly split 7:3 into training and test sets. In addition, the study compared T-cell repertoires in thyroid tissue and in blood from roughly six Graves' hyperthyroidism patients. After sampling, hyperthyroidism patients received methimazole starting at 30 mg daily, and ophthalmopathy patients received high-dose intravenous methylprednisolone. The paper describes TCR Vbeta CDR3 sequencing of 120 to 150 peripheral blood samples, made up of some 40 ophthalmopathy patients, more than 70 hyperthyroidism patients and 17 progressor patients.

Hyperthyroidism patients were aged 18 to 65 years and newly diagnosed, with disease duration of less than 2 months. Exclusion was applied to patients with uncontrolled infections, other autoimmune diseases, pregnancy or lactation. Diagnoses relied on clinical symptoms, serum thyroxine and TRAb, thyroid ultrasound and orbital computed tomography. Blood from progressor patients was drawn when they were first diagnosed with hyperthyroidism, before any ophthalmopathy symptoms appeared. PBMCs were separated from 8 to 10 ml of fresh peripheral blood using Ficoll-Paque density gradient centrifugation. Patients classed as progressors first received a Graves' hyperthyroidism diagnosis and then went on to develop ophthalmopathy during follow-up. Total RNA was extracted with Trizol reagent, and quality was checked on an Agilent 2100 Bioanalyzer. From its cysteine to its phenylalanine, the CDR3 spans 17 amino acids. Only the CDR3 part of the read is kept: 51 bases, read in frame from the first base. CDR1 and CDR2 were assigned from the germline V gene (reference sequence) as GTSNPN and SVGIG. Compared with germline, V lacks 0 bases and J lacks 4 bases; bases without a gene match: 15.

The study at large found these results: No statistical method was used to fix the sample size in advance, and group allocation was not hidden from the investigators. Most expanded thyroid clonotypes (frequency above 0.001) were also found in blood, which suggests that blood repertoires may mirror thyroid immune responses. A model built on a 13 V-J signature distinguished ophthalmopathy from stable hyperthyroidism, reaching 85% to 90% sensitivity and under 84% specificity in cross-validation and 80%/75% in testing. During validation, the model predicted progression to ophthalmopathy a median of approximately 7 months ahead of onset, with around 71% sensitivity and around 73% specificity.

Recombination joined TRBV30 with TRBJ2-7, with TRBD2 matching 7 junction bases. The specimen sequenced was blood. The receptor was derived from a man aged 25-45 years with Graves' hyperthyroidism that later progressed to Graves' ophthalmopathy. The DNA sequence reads TGTGCCTGGAGTGTACCTGGAATTGGCCCGGGGGGATACGAGCAGTACTTC. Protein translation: CAWSVPGIGPGGYEQYF.